This record covers a single T cell receptor beta chain. As yet, its antigen is unknown. An end of the junction differs from the germline gene, which may be a read error. The sample originates from a study of T-cell memory formation after mild COVID-19. General study findings and limits: There was a balanced CD4/CD8 profile in clones contracting day 15 to 85, and later expanders leaned CD4+. Pre-infection memory already had some responding clones, implying cross-reactive memory joined.

The CDR3 has 14 amino acids. Germline V gene sequence: CDR1 MGHRA, CDR2 YSYEKL. TCRdb reprocessed the 5' RACE reads with MiXCR, giving one entry per CDR3 protein. The sample lists 300,000 to 350,000 distinct CDR3 sequences; 14% were seen once. Input material: PBMCs or a T cell subset sorted from them (not recorded which). The clonotype originates from a man aged 18 to 30 who had mild COVID-19 (a few samples of this study predate the infection). Cell type and time point are not known. This chain connects TRBV4-1 to TRBJ2-5; D is perhaps TRBD1 (5 bases). This CDR3 is CARSQVAGPETQYF. Here the CDR3 DNA reads TGCGCCAGAAGCCAAGTGGCAGGGCCAGAGACCCAGTACTTC.